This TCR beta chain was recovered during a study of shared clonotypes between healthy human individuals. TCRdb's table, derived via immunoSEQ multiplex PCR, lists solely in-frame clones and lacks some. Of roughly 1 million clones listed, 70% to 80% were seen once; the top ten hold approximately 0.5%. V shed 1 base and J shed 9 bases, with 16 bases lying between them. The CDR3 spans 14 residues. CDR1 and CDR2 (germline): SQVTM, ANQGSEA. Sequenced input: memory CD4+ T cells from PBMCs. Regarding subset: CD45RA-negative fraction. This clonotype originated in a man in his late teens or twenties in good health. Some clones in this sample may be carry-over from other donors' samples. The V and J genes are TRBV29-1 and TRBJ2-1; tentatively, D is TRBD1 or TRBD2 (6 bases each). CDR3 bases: TGCAGCGTTGAAGTACGGGGGCAGGCAAGTGAGCAGTTCTTC. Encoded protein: CSVEVRGQASEQFF.